This TCR beta chain was sequenced during a study of shared clonotypes between healthy human individuals. Germline CDR1 and CDR2: MNHNS and SASEGT. Trimming shortened V by 8 bases and J by 5 bases, and 13 bases separated the two germline ends. The CDR3 runs 13 residues. Sequencing was performed with immunoSEQ multiplex PCR; in TCRdb, only in-frame clones are kept and a portion is missing. This table holds fewer than 3 million clones, around 90% found once. The clonotype comes from a man between 18 and 35 years old in good health. Some clones in this sample may be carry-over from other donors' samples. The chain joins TRBV6-1 to TRBJ1-5; possible D gene TRBD1, 6 bases. Sequencing was done on a sample of naive CD4+ T cells from PBMCs. The subset was: CD45RA+ positively selected. The CDR3 here is CASVEGVYQPQHF. CDR3 coding DNA: TGTGCCAGCGTAGAGGGGGTTTATCAGCCCCAGCATTTT.